The 25 T cell receptor beta chains reported below all come from one sample, sequenced in a study of regulatory T cells in long-lasting Graves disease listed by TCRdb under 2021. Sample time point, as interpreted from the label and publication: newly diagnosed GD, antithyroid drugs for less than 3 months. For both TCR sequencing and RNA sequencing, RNA was extracted from PBMCs using TRIzol. The method was multiplex PCR. Reads for this sample came from an Illumina HiSeq 4000. CDR3 regions were amplified by Arm-PCR with iRepertoire HTBI primers to construct TCR beta libraries. The raw public reads went through TCRdb reprocessing: fastp at Q25, MiXCR clone calling, in-frame beta chains kept. When rows share a CDR3 protein, they turn into one entry using the most common DNA and genes. The sample includes 360,000 or so distinct CDR3 sequences, with over 15% observed a single time. The top ten clonotypes cover 30% of the sample.

The same data also contributed to another study, on T cells in Graves' hyperthyroidism and ophthalmopathy.

Specimen: peripheral blood mononuclear cells (PBMCs), collected at new diagnosis, from a patient treated with antithyroid drugs. These receptor sequences come from a man aged 40-50 years with Graves disease. Donor details come from another sample of the same person, matched by shared clones.

This sequence joins TRBV7-3 and TRBJ2-2, with D perhaps being TRBD1 or TRBD2 (5 bases each). Trimming removed 3 bases from V and 5 bases from J, with 16 bases in between. Germline CDR1 is SGHTA and CDR2 is FQGTGA. This CDR3 is 16 amino acids long. CDR3 sequence: CASSFSGTLGTGELFF. For the CDR3, the DNA is TGTGCCAGCAGCTTTTCGGGGACCTTGGGGACCGGGGAGCTGTTTTTT.

At least ten counts were recorded for this clonotype. The V gene is TRBV4-3, the J gene TRBJ2-1, with D tentatively TRBD2 (6 bases). The CDR3 totals 16 residues. V was cut by 0 bases and J by 2 bases, with 11 bases left in between. CDR1 is LGHNA and CDR2 is YSLEER in the germline V gene. The CDR3 DNA reads as TGCGCCAGCAGCCAAGAGAGGCAGCGGGCCTACAATGAGCAGTTCTTC. Its protein product is CASSQERQRAYNEQFF.

This clonotype was found a few times. The V gene is TRBV9, the J gene TRBJ2-1, with 11 bases that match TRBD2. This CDR3 contains 18 residues. CDR1 and CDR2 from the germline V gene are SGDLS and YYNGEE. The J segment lost 2 bases and the V segment lost 2 bases, leaving 9 bases of the junction unmatched. The CDR3 region is CASSVELAGVHAYNEQFF. The CDR3 nucleotides are TGTGCCAGCAGCGTTGAACTAGCGGGGGTCCATGCCTACAATGAGCAGTTCTTC.

Details on this clonotype: It may be a read error: a sequence one base away is much more abundant. The CDR3 nucleotides are TGCAGTGCTAGAGGCCGGACTAGCGGGGGGTCCCGCTCCTACGAGCAGTACTTC. Translated: CSARGRTSGGSRSYEQYF. V is TRBV20-1 and J is TRBJ2-7; the match to TRBD2 covers 14 bases. V lost 1 base, J lost 0 bases, and 8 bases stayed unmatched. The CDR3 runs 18 residues. Germline V lookup: CDR1 DFQATT, CDR2 SNEGSKA (reference sequence).

This chain links TRBV10-2 with TRBJ2-7; a weak D match, TRBD1 (5 bases). V gave up 5 bases and J gave up 3 bases, with 11 bases separating them. CDR3 size: 13 residues. Germline V CDR1 and CDR2: WSHSY, SAAADI. CDR3 coding DNA: TGCGCCAGCAGTCCACAGGCCAACTACGAGCAGTACTTC. This sequence encodes CASSPQANYEQYF.

This clonotype occurred many times. The chain recombines TRBV11-2 with TRBJ2-5; no reliable D call. Germline CDR1 reads SGHAT; CDR2 reads FQNNGV. The V gene lost 2 bases and the J gene lost 1 base, with 11 bases spanning the gap. There are 15 residues in the CDR3. CDR3: CASSLKGTGQETQYF. The CDR3 DNA reads TGTGCCAGCAGCTTAAAGGGCACCGGCCAAGAGACCCAGTACTTC.

This clonotype was recorded many times. This chain connects TRBV18 to TRBJ2-7, with D perhaps matching TRBD1 (5 bases). The CDR3 has 13 amino acids. V gave up 2 bases and J gave up 2 bases, with 7 bases separating them. Germline loops: CDR1 KGHSH, CDR2 LQKENI. The CDR3 region has the DNA TGTGCCAGCTCACCAATCAGGGCCTACGAGCAGTACTTC. Its translation is CASSPIRAYEQYF.

This clonotype appeared many times. The rearrangement joins TRBV3-1 to TRBJ2-1, with 7 bases aligning to TRBD1. This CDR3 has 14 residues. Trimming at V came to 5 bases and at J to 6 bases, leaving 7 bases not matched to a gene. In germline, CDR1 is LGHDT, CDR2 YNNKEL (reference sequence). As DNA, the CDR3 is TGTGCCAGCAGCTTCTCTCACAGGGGCAATGAGCAGTTCTTC. Protein sequence: CASSFSHRGNEQFF.

This clonotype was seen a handful of times. This chain uses TRBV5-4 with TRBJ2-5; 10 bases match TRBD2. There are 16 residues in the CDR3. From germline, CDR1 is SGHNT and CDR2 YYREEE (reference sequence). V shed 0 bases and J 5 bases; nucleotides not matched to a gene: 7. CDR3 nucleotide sequence: TGTGCCAGCAGCTTGGTCCTAGCGGGGGAGATGGAGACCCAGTACTTC. Its translation: CASSLVLAGEMETQYF.

This clonotype was seen many times. The V gene is TRBV18, the J gene TRBJ1-5; D not certain. The CDR3 runs 16 residues. Trimming pared 2 bases from V and 0 bases from J, leaving 11 bases between. From germline, CDR1 is KGHSH and CDR2 LQKENI. CDR3 sequence reads: CASSPGFYYSNQPQHF. In DNA, the CDR3 is TGTGCCAGCTCACCAGGGTTCTACTATAGCAATCAGCCCCAGCATTTT.

This clonotype was observed at least ten times. V and J are TRBV28 and TRBJ2-2, with D perhaps matching TRBD1 or TRBD2 (5 bases each). The CDR3 extends over 13 amino acids. The V and J ends lost 3 bases and 6 bases respectively, with 8 bases between them. CDR1 MDHEN and CDR2 SYDVKM come from the germline V gene. CDR3 coding DNA: TGTGCCAGCAGTTTGGGACGTTCCGGGGAGCTGTTTTTT. Translation: CASSLGRSGELFF.

About this clonotype itself: A much larger clone lies one base from this, so it may be a read error. The chain is built from TRBV27 and TRBJ1-5; possibly TRBD1 for D (5 bases). The CDR3 extends over 15 amino acids. Looked up from germline, CDR1 is MNHEY and CDR2 is SMNVEV (reference sequence). The CDR3 DNA follows: TGTGTCAGCAGTTTATTCGGGGGTAGCAATCAGCCCCAGCATTTT. Protein product: CVSSLFGGSNQPQHF.

V usage is TRBV24-1 and J usage is TRBJ1-1; D is undetermined. Per germline, CDR1 KGHDR and CDR2 SFDVKD. The V end lost 1 base, the J end lost 5 bases, and 1 base lay between the germline ends. This CDR3 is built from 11 residues. CDR3 amino acids: CATSDLTEAFF. DNA of the CDR3: TGTGCCACCAGTGATTTAACTGAAGCTTTCTTT.

CDR3 protein: CASSFAGTAGDTQYF. The CDR3 region has the DNA TGTGCCAGCAGCTTCGCCGGGACAGCGGGCGATACGCAGTATTTT. The V call is TRBV5-6, the J call TRBJ2-3; possibly TRBD1 for D (7 bases). V lost 2 bases to trimming and J lost 6 bases, with 16 bases between them. Germline V gene lookup returns CDR1 SGHDT and CDR2 YYEEEE. The CDR3 has 15 amino acids.

This clonotype was found many times. The rearrangement joins TRBV5-1 to TRBJ2-3; 9 nucleotides agree with TRBD2. This CDR3 region has 18 residues. V gave up 2 bases and J gave up 1 base; unmatched junction bases: 11. CDR1 and CDR2 (germline): SGHRS, YFSETQ. The CDR3 region is CASSFRPGGGGGTDTQYF. In nucleotides, the CDR3 is TGCGCCAGCAGCTTCCGACCTGGCGGGGGGGGGGGCACAGATACGCAGTATTTT.

The chain employs TRBV11-3 and TRBJ1-1, with D unclear. Germline CDR1 is SGHNT and CDR2 is YENEEA. The CDR3 is 14 residues long. Trimming left V 5 bases short and J 8 bases short, with 18 bases between. CDR3: CASSPRLGTLEAFF. The CDR3 DNA follows: TGTGCCAGCAGCCCCCGGTTGGGTACACTCGAAGCTTTCTTT.

Details on this clonotype: A single base is all that separates this from a far larger clone, so a read error is likely. The chain employs TRBV7-9 and TRBJ2-1; D gene unclear. In germline, CDR1 is SEHNR, CDR2 FQNEAQ (reference sequence). The CDR3 runs 12 residues. Trimming shortened V by 5 bases and J by 13 bases, and 15 bases separated the two germline ends. This chain's CDR3 is CASSGTPGTQFF. The CDR3 DNA reads TGTGCCAGCAGCGGTACCCCGGGCACCCAGTTCTTC.

The genes are TRBV5-1 and TRBJ2-3; perhaps TRBD1 as D (5 bases). CDR1 and CDR2 (germline): SGHRS, YFSETQ. Trimming left V 4 bases short and J 3 bases short, with 15 bases between. The CDR3 extends over 15 amino acids. CDR3 sequence: CASSLRQPRTDTQYF. The CDR3 region has the DNA TGCGCCAGCAGCCTCCGACAGCCCCGTACAGATACGCAGTATTTT.

This clonotype occurred many times. The chain combines TRBV7-2 with TRBJ2-7; TRBD1 matches 7 bases. Trimming took 8 bases from V and 3 from J; bases not matched to a gene: 10. Germline V CDR1 and CDR2: SGHTA, FQGNSA. The length of the CDR3 is 14 residues. For the CDR3, the DNA is TGTGCCAGCCAGGGCGGGCAGGGGGTCTACGAGCAGTACTTC. The encoded protein is CASQGGQGVYEQYF.

This clonotype showed up many times. V gene TRBV15 combines with J gene TRBJ2-6; D is possibly TRBD1 or TRBD2 (5 bases each). Germline V gene data show CDR1 as LNHNV and CDR2 as YYDKDF (reference sequence). The CDR3 extends over 18 amino acids. Trimming pared 0 bases from V and 0 bases from J, leaving 12 bases between. The CDR3, as DNA: TGTGCCACCAGCAGAGAAATGTTAGGGACCTCTGGGGCCAACGTCCTGACTTTC. This encodes CATSREMLGTSGANVLTF.

This clonotype has at least ten counts. The chain joins TRBV5-1 to TRBJ1-1; D not resolved. Trimming removed 9 bases from V and 1 base from J, with 16 bases in between. The CDR3 is 14 residues long. Germline values: CDR1 SGHRS, CDR2 YFSETQ. Here the CDR3 reads CATHKGNSNTEAFF. CDR3 DNA sequence: TGCGCCACGCATAAGGGAAACTCGAACACTGAAGCTTTCTTT.

CDR3: CSVPSPGSTGIPGELFF. The CDR3 DNA follows: TGCAGTGTGCCCTCACCGGGGTCCACAGGGATTCCCGGGGAGCTGTTTTTT. The chain is built from TRBV20-1 and TRBJ2-2; possible D gene TRBD1, 6 bases. Trimming pared 7 bases from V and 6 bases from J, leaving 27 bases between. Germline V gene sequence: CDR1 DFQATT, CDR2 SNEGSKA (reference sequence). CDR3 length: 17 residues.

This clonotype was detected a few times. The chain is built from TRBV28 and TRBJ1-2; 10 nucleotides align to TRBD1. In germline, CDR1 is MDHEN, CDR2 SYDVKM. The CDR3 sequence is 16 residues long. After removal of 5 bases from V and 4 bases from J, the junction contained 10 bases not matched to a gene. CDR3 residues: CASSRPGQGKTYGYTF. In nucleotides, the CDR3 is TGTGCCAGCAGTCGACCGGGACAGGGGAAGACCTATGGCTACACCTTC.

This clonotype came up many times. This rearrangement joins TRBV6-9 to TRBJ2-2, with 7 bases that match TRBD1. From germline, CDR1 is MNHGY and CDR2 SVAAGI. The CDR3 spans 18 residues. Trimming removed 3 bases from V and 3 bases from J; junction bases left unmatched: 13. The CDR3 DNA reads as TGTGCCAGCAGTTACTCTACAGGGGCTCGTTTTCACACCGGGGAGCTGTTTTTT. It is translated as CASSYSTGARFHTGELFF.

This clonotype was seen ten or more times. The chain joins TRBV20-1 to TRBJ2-6, with 10 bases matching TRBD1. Germline CDR1 and CDR2: DFQATT and SNEGSKA (reference sequence). The CDR3 runs to 17 residues. Trimming at V came to 4 bases and at J to 3 bases, leaving 9 bases not matched to a gene. The CDR3 spells CSANSGQGSGGANVLTF. The DNA for the CDR3 is TGCAGTGCTAACTCGGGACAGGGGAGTGGTGGGGCCAACGTCCTGACTTTC.